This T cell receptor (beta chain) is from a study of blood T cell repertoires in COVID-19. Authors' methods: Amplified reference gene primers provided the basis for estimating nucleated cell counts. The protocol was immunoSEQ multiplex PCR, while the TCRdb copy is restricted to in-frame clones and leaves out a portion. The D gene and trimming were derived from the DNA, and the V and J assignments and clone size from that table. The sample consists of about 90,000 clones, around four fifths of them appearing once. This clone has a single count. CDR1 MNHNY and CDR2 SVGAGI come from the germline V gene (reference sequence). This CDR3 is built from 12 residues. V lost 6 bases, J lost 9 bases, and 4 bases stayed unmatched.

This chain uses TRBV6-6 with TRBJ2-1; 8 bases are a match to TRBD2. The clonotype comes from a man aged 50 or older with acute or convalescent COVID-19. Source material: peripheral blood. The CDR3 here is CASSPGLVEQFF. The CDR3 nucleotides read TGTGCCAGCAGCCCGGGACTAGTTGAGCAGTTCTTC.